These 2 T cell receptor beta chains originate from one sample sequenced in a study of blood T cell repertoires in COVID-19. Produced via immunoSEQ multiplex PCR; TCRdb's table is partial and in-frame only. The repertoire includes 200,000 to 250,000 clones, approximately 88% of them detected once, and approximately 3.5% sits in the top ten. Sequenced: PBMCs or T cells enriched from blood (not recorded which). These receptors were taken from a woman in her twenties or thirties who had been exposed to COVID-19.

The rearrangement links TRBV12-5 to TRBJ1-5; no clear D. The CDR3 is made up of 12 amino acids. V was pared by 8 bases and J by 2 bases, with 7 bases between. Per germline, CDR1 LGHNT and CDR2 FRNRAP. Here the CDR3 reads CASLRGNQPQHF. The CDR3 DNA reads TGTGCTAGTCTGAGGGGCAATCAGCCCCAGCATTTT.

The CDR3 sequence is CASSLRGGRGHEQYF. CDR3 DNA: TGTGCCAGCAGCCTCCGTGGAGGGAGGGGCCACGAGCAGTACTTC. The J gene is TRBJ2-7, the V gene TRBV5-8, with 7 positions matching TRBD2. V was clipped by 4 bases and J by 5 bases; unmatched bases: 12. CDR1 and CDR2 from the germline V gene are SGHTS and YDEGEE. The CDR3 has 15 residues. The full variable domain, completed using reference TRBV5-8 and TRBJ2-7, is EAGVTQSPTHLIKTRGQQATLRCSPISGHTSVYWYQQALGLGLQFLLWYDEGEERNRGNFPPRFSGRQFPNYSSELNVNALELEDSALYLCASSLRGGRGHEQYFGPGTRLTVT.